A single sample is the source of the 30 T cell receptor beta chains below, sequenced in a study of T cells after posttransplantation cyclophosphamide. TCRdb keeps only in-frame clones here, not all; method: immunoSEQ multiplex PCR. This table has about 28,000 clones, 86% appearing once. The sample consisted of PBMCs. These receptors originate from a man aged 50 to 59.

The chain uses TRBV29-1 and TRBJ1-5, with 7 positions matching TRBD1. V was clipped by 4 bases and J by 4 bases; unmatched bases: 4. The germline V gene has CDR1 SQVTM and CDR2 ANQGSEA. The CDR3 totals 13 residues. DNA of the CDR3: TGCAGCGTTGGGCAGGGGGGAAATCAGCCCCAGCATTTT. Translation gives CSVGQGGNQPQHF. Full variable domain (missing parts from reference TRBV29-1 and TRBJ1-5): SAVISQKPSRDICQRGTSLTIQCQVDSQVTMMFWYRQQPGQSLTLIATANQGSEATYESGFVIDKFPISRPNLTFSTLTVSNMSPEDSSIYLCSVGQGGNQPQHFGDGTRLSIL.

This chain's CDR3 is CASSHNRGGTGELFF. The CDR3 DNA reads TGTGCCAGCAGCCATAACAGGGGGGGGACCGGGGAGCTGTTTTTT. The rearrangement uses TRBV7-2 and TRBJ2-2; D perhaps matches TRBD1 (8 bases). V lost 5 bases and J 5 bases, leaving 15 bases between the germline ends. CDR1 is SGHTA, CDR2 FQGNSA, per germline. The CDR3 has 15 residues.

The chain joins TRBV5-1 to TRBJ2-7; no clear D gene. CDR3 length: 14 residues. Germline V gene sequence: CDR1 SGHRS, CDR2 YFSETQ. V was clipped by 5 bases and J by 0 bases, with 12 bases between them. Here the CDR3 DNA reads TGCGCCAGCAGAACACATTGGAGCTCCTACGAGCAGTACTTC. Protein product: CASRTHWSSYEQYF.

This clone was recorded once. The rearrangement links TRBV9 to TRBJ2-3, with D maybe TRBD1 (6 bases). The V gene's germline CDR1 is SGDLS and CDR2 YYNGEE. V was pared by 2 bases and J by 6 bases, with 13 bases between. The CDR3 totals 14 residues. CDR3 region: CASSVATGPDTQYF. CDR3 sequence (DNA): TGTGCCAGCAGCGTGGCTACAGGGCCGGATACGCAGTATTTT.

This clone occurred once. The V gene is TRBV27, the J gene TRBJ1-3; no definite D call. This CDR3 spans 14 amino acids. V lost 8 bases and J 2 bases, leaving 13 bases between the germline ends. Germline V lookup: CDR1 MNHEY, CDR2 SMNVEV (reference sequence). The CDR3 protein is CASSNGNPGNTIYF. The CDR3 DNA reads TGTGCCAGCTCAAACGGGAACCCTGGAAACACCATATATTTT.

The V and J genes are TRBV15 and TRBJ1-4; 10 bases fit TRBD1. CDR1 is LNHNV, CDR2 YYDKDF, per germline (reference sequence). There are 18 residues in the CDR3. The V and J ends lost 1 base and 10 bases, in that order; junction bases with no gene match: 15. The CDR3 is CATSRAPRDRGSKGKLFF. The DNA for the CDR3 is TGTGCCACCAGCAGAGCTCCTAGGGACAGGGGTTCGAAGGGAAAACTGTTTTTT.

The chain is built from TRBV2 and TRBJ2-3; D call uncertain. Germline CDR1 is SNHLY and CDR2 is FYNNEI. The CDR3 loop spans 16 amino acids. Trimming shortened V by 4 bases and J by 2 bases, and 16 bases separated the two germline ends. CDR3 bases: TGTGCCAGCAGTGTGTGGGTGGCGGCGGACACAGATACGCAGTATTTT. The encoded protein is CASSVWVAADTDTQYF.

This clone was seen a few times. The chain carries TRBV6-1 and TRBJ1-1; 8 bases are a match to TRBD1. The CDR3 is 14 residues long. The germline gives CDR1 MNHNS, CDR2 SASEGT. V lost 7 bases to trimming and J lost 1 base; unmatched junction nucleotides: 5. The CDR3 is CASNAQGANTEAFF. CDR3 sequence (DNA): TGTGCCAGCAATGCGCAGGGGGCGAACACTGAAGCTTTCTTT.

The V call is TRBV5-1, the J call TRBJ1-4, with 9 bases identical to TRBD1. With V trimmed by 4 bases and J by 8 bases, 6 bases remained unmatched. CDR1 is SGHRS, CDR2 YFSETQ, per germline. The CDR3 has 14 residues. The CDR3 sequence is CASSGTGGEEKLFF. Here the CDR3 DNA reads TGCGCCAGCAGCGGAACAGGGGGCGAAGAAAAACTGTTTTTT.

This clone is a singleton in its sample. The chain carries TRBV4-3 and TRBJ1-1; 7 positions match TRBD1. CDR1 and CDR2 (germline): LGHNA, YSLEER. J was trimmed by 3 bases and V by 4 bases; bases with no gene match: 2. CDR3 length equals 13 residues. The CDR3 here is CASSLDRYTEAFF. CDR3 sequence (DNA): TGCGCCAGCAGCCTGGACAGGTACACTGAAGCTTTCTTT.

On this clone itself: One junction end disagrees with the germline gene, perhaps due to a read error. J is TRBJ2-7 and V is TRBV5-4; 10 nucleotides line up with TRBD2. This CDR3 has 15 amino acids. Germline CDR1 reads SGHNT; CDR2 reads YYREEE (reference sequence). For the CDR3, the DNA is TGTGCCAGCAGGTTGGGCCCACTAGCGGGAAACGAGCAGTACTTC. Its translation is CASRLGPLAGNEQYF.

V gene TRBV13 combines with J gene TRBJ1-2, with 8 bases that match TRBD1. V shed 5 bases and J 7 bases; nucleotides not matched to a gene: 12. Germline assignment: CDR1 PRHDT and CDR2 FYEKMQ (reference sequence). This CDR3 contains 15 residues. The CDR3 coding sequence is TGTGCCAGCAGCCCTTCGGACAGGGCTGTTGGTGGCTACACCTTC. Encoded protein: CASSPSDRAVGGYTF.

This chain joins TRBV27 and TRBJ2-1, with 12 bases lining up with TRBD2. V was clipped by 6 bases and J by 6 bases; unmatched bases: 9. CDR1 and CDR2 from the germline V gene are MNHEY and SMNVEV (reference sequence). The CDR3 spans 16 residues. For the CDR3, the DNA is TGTGCCAGCAGCCTACTCGGGACTAGCGGGTTCAATGAGCAGTTCTTC. Translating gives CASSLLGTSGFNEQFF.

The J gene is TRBJ2-7, the V gene TRBV5-1; 8 bases are a match to TRBD2. Germline CDR1 reads SGHRS; CDR2 reads YFSETQ. The length of the CDR3 is 16 residues. Losses at the gene ends were 0 bases for V and 1 base for J; bases not matched to a gene: 6. CDR3 sequence: CASSLEASGLSYEQYF. The CDR3 bases are TGCGCCAGCAGCTTGGAGGCTAGCGGGTTGTCCTACGAGCAGTACTTC. Full variable domain (missing parts from reference TRBV5-1 and TRBJ2-7): KAGVTQTPRYLIKTRGQQVTLSCSPISGHRSVSWYQQTPGQGLQFLFEYFSETQRNKGNFPGRFSGRQFSNSRSEMNVSTLELGDSALYLCASSLEASGLSYEQYFGPGTRLTVT.

This rearrangement joins TRBV19 to TRBJ1-1; 8 bases are a match to TRBD1. Per the germline V gene, CDR1 is LNHDA and CDR2 is SQIVND (reference sequence). V shed 10 bases and J 0 bases; nucleotides not matched to a gene: 16. The CDR3 sequence is 17 residues long. As DNA, the CDR3 is TGTGCCATATCCCCAGGGGGCCACGGAGAACTGAACACTGAAGCTTTCTTT. Its protein product is CAISPGGHGELNTEAFF. The full variable domain, its missing parts supplied by reference TRBV19 and TRBJ1-1, is DGGITQSPKYLFRKEGQNVTLSCEQNLNHDAMYWYRQDPGQGLRLIYYSQIVNDFQKGDIAEGYSVSREKKESFPLTVTSAQKNPTAFYLCAISPGGHGELNTEAFFGQGTRLTVV.

This chain joins TRBV28 and TRBJ1-5, with no clear D. Per germline, CDR1 MDHEN and CDR2 SYDVKM. The CDR3 covers 15 residues. Trimming cost V 5 bases and J 6 bases, with 17 bases left between them. The CDR3 DNA is TGTGCCAGCAGTCTATTTCGGGTACGATTTCAGCCCCAGCATTTT. Protein: CASSLFRVRFQPQHF.

CDR3 nucleotides: TGTGCCAGCAGCGCTCAGGGGGCGGGGTGGAATGAGCAGTTCTTC. Protein sequence: CASSAQGAGWNEQFF. V is TRBV9 and J is TRBJ2-1; 8 bases fit TRBD1. CDR3 size: 15 residues. J lost 7 bases, V lost 3 bases, and 9 bases had no gene match. CDR1 is SGDLS and CDR2 is YYNGEE in the germline V gene.

The chain is built from TRBV28 and TRBJ1-1; D is unclear. The V end was cut by 3 bases, the J end by 6 bases, with 5 bases between. The CDR3 totals 11 residues. Germline V CDR1 and CDR2: MDHEN, SYDVKM. CDR3: CASSFSSEAFF. CDR3 sequence (DNA): TGTGCCAGCAGTTTTTCCTCTGAAGCTTTCTTT.

This chain connects TRBV6-1 to TRBJ2-1; D possibly corresponds to TRBD2 (5 bases). This CDR3 is built from 15 residues. Germline CDR1 is MNHNS and CDR2 is SASEGT. With 2 bases removed from V and 6 bases from J, the gap between germline ends came to 14 bases. CDR3 residues: CASSESGTRANEQFF. The CDR3 nucleotides read TGTGCCAGCAGTGAATCGGGAACTAGGGCCAATGAGCAGTTCTTC.

This rearrangement joins TRBV28 to TRBJ1-5; maybe TRBD1 (5 bases). Germline assignment: CDR1 MDHEN and CDR2 SYDVKM. The CDR3 totals 15 residues. Trimming cost V 7 bases and J 0 bases, with 13 bases left between them. The CDR3 is CASTSGDHSNQPQHF. DNA of the CDR3: TGTGCCAGCACCTCGGGGGATCATAGCAATCAGCCCCAGCATTTT.

V gene TRBV6-5 combines with J gene TRBJ1-5; D remains unclear. The germline CDR1 and CDR2 sequences are MNHEY and SVGAGI. The germline V and J ends were trimmed by 2 bases and 4 bases, with 6 bases remaining between them. The CDR3 runs to 13 residues. In DNA, the CDR3 is TGTGCCAGCAGTTACAAGCCGAATCAGCCCCAGCATTTT. Protein sequence: CASSYKPNQPQHF.

The chain has TRBV9 and TRBJ2-3; D is perhaps TRBD1 (5 bases). This CDR3 region has 15 residues. The germline CDR1 and CDR2 sequences are SGDLS and YYNGEE. Trimming removed 1 base from V and 3 bases from J, with 12 bases in between. The CDR3 DNA reads as TGTGCCAGCAGCGTAACTCCGACAGAGACAGATACGCAGTATTTT. Encoded protein: CASSVTPTETDTQYF.

The rearrangement links TRBV5-1 to TRBJ1-1; D remains ambiguous. Germline CDR1 reads SGHRS; CDR2 reads YFSETQ. Trimming left V 0 bases short and J 3 bases short, with 9 bases between. The CDR3 runs 14 residues. CDR3 in DNA: TGCGCCAGCAGCTTGGAGGGAGTTTACACTGAAGCTTTCTTT. This encodes CASSLEGVYTEAFF.

The chain joins TRBV18 to TRBJ1-3, with D perhaps matching TRBD1 (6 bases). Germline V gives CDR1 KGHSH, CDR2 LQKENI. V gave up 2 bases and J gave up 4 bases, with 9 bases separating them. The CDR3 totals 14 residues. CDR3 sequence reads: CASSPSGDGNTIYF. CDR3 nucleotide sequence: TGTGCCAGCTCACCATCAGGGGACGGAAACACCATATATTTT.

The chain carries TRBV30 and TRBJ2-1; 11 nucleotides match TRBD2. V shed 5 bases, J shed 4 bases, and the junction held 4 bases outside the gene matches. Germline V gives CDR1 GTSNPN, CDR2 SVGIG (reference sequence). The CDR3 has 14 amino acids. Here the CDR3 reads CAWALAGGYNEQFF. In nucleotides, the CDR3 is TGTGCCTGGGCGCTAGCGGGAGGTTACAATGAGCAGTTCTTC.

This clone was found a few times. This chain joins TRBV30 and TRBJ2-1; unclear D gene. Trimming removed 0 bases at V and 6 bases at J, with 6 bases between. This CDR3 is 12 amino acids long. Germline V gene sequence: CDR1 GTSNPN, CDR2 SVGIG (reference sequence). The CDR3 loop reads CAWSVFRNEQFF. The CDR3 DNA reads TGTGCCTGGAGTGTATTTCGCAATGAGCAGTTCTTC. Complete variable domain (other parts from reference TRBV30 and TRBJ2-1): SQTIHQWPATLVQPVGSPLSLECTVEGTSNPNLYWYRQAAGRGLQLLFYSVGIGQISSEVPQNLSASRPQDRQFILSSKKLLLSDSGFYLCAWSVFRNEQFFGPGTRLTVL.

This clone was counted once. The CDR3 region is CASSHLFVNEQFF. The CDR3 DNA sequence: TGCGCCAGCAGCCACCTTTTCGTCAATGAGCAGTTCTTC. This chain links TRBV4-1 with TRBJ2-1; D ambiguous. This CDR3 is 13 amino acids long. Germline CDR1 MGHRA, CDR2 YSYEKL. V lost 3 bases to trimming and J lost 6 bases, with 9 bases between them.

The chain has TRBV29-1 and TRBJ1-2; no firm D call. V was shortened by 6 bases and J by 1 base, with 3 bases between the two germline ends. Germline assignment: CDR1 SQVTM and CDR2 ANQGSEA. CDR3 length: 10 amino acids. CDR3 in DNA: TGCAGCGTCTTTAACTATGGCTACACCTTC. Protein: CSVFNYGYTF.

CDR3 in amino acids: CASGLAGETQYF. As DNA, the CDR3 is TGTGCCAGTGGACTAGCAGGAGAGACCCAGTACTTC. The J gene is TRBJ2-5, the V gene TRBV2; TRBD2 aligns across 8 bases. The CDR3 length is 12 residues. The trim removed 9 bases at V and 4 bases at J, leaving 4 bases unmatched. Germline CDR1 and CDR2: SNHLY and FYNNEI.

CDR3 nucleotide sequence: TGTGCCATCAATCGGGATCTGAACACCGGGGAGCTGTTTTTT. Translating it yields CAINRDLNTGELFF. The rearrangement links TRBV10-3 to TRBJ2-2; possibly TRBD2 for D (5 bases). This CDR3 is built from 14 residues. Per germline, CDR1 ENHRY and CDR2 SYGVKD. Trimming took 7 bases from V and 1 from J, leaving 10 bases between them.